The rows below give T cell receptor beta chains drawn from one sample of a study of T cells after posttransplantation cyclophosphamide. Assay: immunoSEQ multiplex PCR; the TCRdb copy retains only in-frame clones and omits some. The sample contains approximately 9,700 clones, more than 95% of which appear only once. Sequenced sample: naive CD4+ T cells sorted from PBMCs. The receptors were gathered from a woman aged 55-69 years in good health, CMV-negative, and a related stem cell transplant donor. Both conserved end residues are part of each CDR3. A D gene is named only where the DNA matches it firmly. The size entry is marked missing in some rows and otherwise reads once, few, many or a size class.

abundance: .
d_gene: .
j_gene: TRBJ1-1
len: 13
v_gene: TRBV19
CDR3aa: CASTTTGLTEAFF
CDR3nt: TGTGCCAGTACTACGACAGGACTCACTGAAGCTTTCTTT

abundance: .
d_gene: TRBD1
j_gene: TRBJ1-1
len: 15
v_gene: TRBV6-5
CDR3aa: CASSYSTGINTEAFF
CDR3nt: TGTGCCAGCAGTTACTCGACAGGGATAAACACTGAAGCTTTCTTT

abundance: .
d_gene: TRBD2
j_gene: TRBJ2-3
len: 16
v_gene: TRBV11-2
CDR3aa: CASSLRTSGVGDTQYF
CDR3nt: TGTGCCAGCAGCTTACGGACTAGCGGGGTAGGGGATACGCAGTATTTT

abundance: once
d_gene: TRBD2
j_gene: TRBJ2-1
len: 18
v_gene: TRBV28
CDR3aa: CASSLRLAGGSRYNEQFF
CDR3nt: TGTGCCAGCAGTTTACGACTAGCGGGAGGGTCTCGCTACAATGAGCAGTTCTTC

abundance: .
d_gene: TRBD2
j_gene: TRBJ2-1
len: 14
v_gene: TRBV5-1
CDR3aa: CASSPRTSGSDCFF
CDR3nt: TGCGCCAGCAGCCCTAGGACTAGCGGGAGTGACTGTTTCTTC

abundance: .
d_gene: .
j_gene: TRBJ2-3
len: 17
v_gene: TRBV9
CDR3aa: CASSVDDGTLRTDTQYF
CDR3nt: TGTGCCAGCAGCGTAGATGATGGGACTTTACGCACAGATACGCAGTATTTT

abundance: .
d_gene: TRBD1
j_gene: TRBJ1-2
len: 16
v_gene: TRBV11-3
CDR3aa: CASSPHTGQGARGYTF
CDR3nt: TGTGCCAGCAGCCCACACACGGGACAGGGGGCGCGTGGCTACACCTTC

abundance: .
d_gene: .
j_gene: TRBJ2-2
len: 16
v_gene: TRBV2
CDR3aa: CASIRAPSANTGELFF
CDR3nt: TGTGCCAGCATCCGGGCACCTAGCGCGAACACCGGGGAGCTGTTTTTT

abundance: .
d_gene: .
j_gene: TRBJ1-4
len: 11
v_gene: TRBV6-6
CDR3aa: CASSYVEKLFF
CDR3nt: TGTGCCAGCAGTTACGTAGAAAAACTGTTTTTT

abundance: once
d_gene: .
j_gene: TRBJ1-6
len: 13
v_gene: TRBV19
CDR3aa: CASTEVANSPLHF
CDR3nt: TGTGCCAGTACGGAGGTGGCTAATTCACCCCTCCACTTT

abundance: .
d_gene: .
j_gene: TRBJ1-6
len: 18
v_gene: TRBV5-4
CDR3aa: CASSSDMRSGGALSPLHF
CDR3nt: TGTGCCAGCAGCTCGGACATGCGGAGTGGAGGGGCCCTTTCACCCCTCCACTTT

abundance: once
d_gene: TRBD1
j_gene: TRBJ2-5
len: 15
v_gene: TRBV7-2
CDR3aa: CASSLGDRLEETQYF
CDR3nt: TGTGCCAGCAGCTTAGGGGACAGGTTGGAAGAGACCCAGTACTTC

abundance: .
d_gene: .
j_gene: TRBJ2-1
len: 13
v_gene: TRBV5-1
CDR3aa: CASSLGTANEQFF
CDR3nt: TGCGCCAGCAGCTTGGGGACTGCTAATGAGCAGTTCTTC

abundance: .
d_gene: .
j_gene: TRBJ2-5
len: 13
v_gene: TRBV19
CDR3aa: CASSISYQETQYF
CDR3nt: TGTGCCAGTTCGATTAGTTACCAAGAGACCCAGTACTTC

abundance: .
d_gene: TRBD2
j_gene: TRBJ2-1
len: 18
v_gene: TRBV7-9
CDR3aa: CASSLDLLAGGWLNEQFF
CDR3nt: TGTGCCAGCAGCTTAGACCTACTCGCGGGGGGGTGGTTGAATGAGCAGTTCTTC

abundance: .
d_gene: .
j_gene: TRBJ1-6
len: 15
v_gene: TRBV5-1
CDR3aa: CASSLALGDYSPLHF
CDR3nt: TGCGCCAGCAGCTTGGCCCTGGGGGACTATTCCCCCCTCCACTTT

abundance: .
d_gene: TRBD2
j_gene: TRBJ2-3
len: 15
v_gene: TRBV2
CDR3aa: CASTRLAGGTDTQYF
CDR3nt: TGTGCCAGCACGCGACTAGCGGGAGGAACAGATACGCAGTATTTT

abundance: once
d_gene: TRBD1
j_gene: TRBJ2-1
len: 15
v_gene: TRBV19
CDR3aa: CASSATGGSYSEQFF
CDR3nt: TGTGCCAGTAGTGCAACAGGGGGTAGTTATAGTGAGCAGTTCTTC

abundance: .
d_gene: .
j_gene: TRBJ1-4
len: 18
v_gene: TRBV7-9
CDR3aa: CASSLDLAGRNDNEKLFF
CDR3nt: TGTGCCAGCAGCTTAGATCTCGCGGGGCGAAATGATAATGAAAAACTGTTTTTT

abundance: .
d_gene: .
j_gene: TRBJ1-6
len: 16
v_gene: TRBV7-2
CDR3aa: CASSLHDGGANSPLHF
CDR3nt: TGTGCCAGCAGCCTCCACGACGGTGGAGCCAATTCACCCCTCCACTTT

abundance: .
d_gene: TRBD2
j_gene: TRBJ2-1
len: 19
v_gene: TRBV5-1
CDR3aa: CASSRTDQPGLALGNEQFF
CDR3nt: TGCGCCAGCAGCCGAACCGACCAACCGGGACTAGCTTTGGGGAATGAGCAGTTCTTC

abundance: .
d_gene: TRBD2
j_gene: TRBJ2-3
len: 15
v_gene: TRBV28
CDR3aa: CASSNRTSGRNTQYF
CDR3nt: TGTGCCAGCAGTAACCGAACCTCCGGGAGGAATACGCAGTATTTT

abundance: .
d_gene: .
j_gene: TRBJ1-5
len: 16
v_gene: TRBV19
CDR3aa: CASSIGIVSGDQPQHF
CDR3nt: TGTGCCAGTAGTATTGGCATAGTCTCGGGAGACCAGCCCCAGCATTTT

abundance: .
d_gene: TRBD2
j_gene: TRBJ2-5
len: 19
v_gene: TRBV27
CDR3aa: CASSLAIAGGSPLGETQYF
CDR3nt: TGTGCCAGCAGTTTAGCGATAGCGGGAGGGTCCCCCCTTGGAGAGACCCAGTACTTC

abundance: .
d_gene: TRBD2
j_gene: TRBJ2-3
len: 21
v_gene: TRBV4-3
CDR3aa: CASSQDAASGGISTGTDTQYF
CDR3nt: TGCGCCAGCAGCCAAGATGCGGCTAGCGGGGGAATCAGCACGGGTACAGATACGCAGTATTTT

abundance: .
d_gene: .
j_gene: TRBJ2-3
len: 13
v_gene: TRBV6-5
CDR3aa: CASRLDGTDTQYF
CDR3nt: TGTGCCAGCAGACTAGACGGTACAGATACGCAGTATTTT

abundance: .
d_gene: TRBD1
j_gene: TRBJ1-3
len: 16
v_gene: TRBV27
CDR3aa: CASSPRTGSLGNTIYF
CDR3nt: TGTGCCAGCAGTCCCAGGACAGGAAGTTTGGGAAACACCATATATTTT

abundance: .
d_gene: .
j_gene: TRBJ1-4
len: 15
v_gene: TRBV6-6
CDR3aa: CASRETVATNEKLFF
CDR3nt: TGTGCCAGCAGGGAGACAGTTGCAACTAATGAAAAACTGTTTTTT

abundance: .
d_gene: TRBD2
j_gene: TRBJ2-1
len: 16
v_gene: TRBV7-2
CDR3aa: CASSLALAGGYNEQFF
CDR3nt: TGTGCCAGCAGCTTAGCCCTAGCGGGAGGGTACAATGAGCAGTTCTTC

abundance: .
d_gene: .
j_gene: TRBJ2-4
len: 14
v_gene: TRBV6-5
CDR3aa: CASRARGAKNIQYF
CDR3nt: TGTGCCAGCAGGGCCCGGGGAGCCAAAAACATTCAGTACTTC

abundance: .
d_gene: .
j_gene: TRBJ2-5
len: 15
v_gene: TRBV5-1
CDR3aa: CASSLGQGSQETQYF
CDR3nt: TGCGCCAGCAGCTTGGGGCAGGGATCCCAAGAGACCCAGTACTTC

abundance: .
d_gene: .
j_gene: TRBJ2-2
len: 17
v_gene: TRBV10-3
CDR3aa: CAISRGSGVVQTGELFF
CDR3nt: TGTGCCATCAGTCGAGGGTCGGGGGTCGTTCAGACCGGGGAGCTGTTTTTT

abundance: .
d_gene: TRBD1
j_gene: TRBJ1-6
len: 15
v_gene: TRBV27
CDR3aa: CASSSTGGYNSPLHF
CDR3nt: TGTGCCAGCTCTTCTACAGGGGGTTATAATTCACCCCTCCACTTT

abundance: .
d_gene: .
j_gene: TRBJ1-1
len: 15
v_gene: TRBV5-1
CDR3aa: CASSLQGGENTEAFF
CDR3nt: TGCGCCAGCAGCTTACAGGGTGGCGAGAACACTGAAGCTTTCTTT

abundance: .
d_gene: .
j_gene: TRBJ2-3
len: 12
v_gene: TRBV7-2
CDR3aa: CASSSDYSTQYF
CDR3nt: TGTGCCAGCAGCTCGGACTATAGTACGCAGTATTTT

abundance: .
d_gene: TRBD1
j_gene: TRBJ2-3
len: 15
v_gene: TRBV28
CDR3aa: CASSFGTVRTDTQYF
CDR3nt: TGTGCCAGCAGTTTCGGGACAGTTCGCACAGATACGCAGTATTTT

abundance: once
d_gene: TRBD1
j_gene: TRBJ1-4
len: 15
v_gene: TRBV7-8
CDR3aa: CASSLGTGYDEKLFF
CDR3nt: TGTGCCAGCAGCTTAGGGACAGGGTATGATGAAAAACTGTTTTTT